Shown below are 17 T cell receptor beta chains from a single sample sequenced in a study of blood T cell repertoires in COVID-19. Some clones are missing from TCRdb's copy, which holds only in-frame ones; the method was immunoSEQ multiplex PCR. The sample lists a few hundred thousand clones, 75% to 90% occurring once. Sequencing was done on a sample of peripheral blood. The receptors originated from a woman aged 60-70 years with COVID-19, enrolled during active disease.

The gene calls are TRBV29-1 and TRBJ2-3; 8 positions agree with TRBD2. J lost 6 bases, V lost 2 bases, and 13 bases had no gene match. Germline V gene data show CDR1 as SQVTM and CDR2 as ANQGSEA. The CDR3 contains 16 residues. In nucleotides, the CDR3 is TGCAGCGTTGAATTACCCTCCCCCGGGGGGGCCGATACGCAGTATTTT. Its protein is CSVELPSPGGADTQYF.

The chain joins TRBV30 to TRBJ2-3; 9 bases fit TRBD2. From germline, CDR1 is GTSNPN and CDR2 SVGIG (reference sequence). The length of the CDR3 is 15 residues. The V gene end was trimmed by 2 bases and the J gene end by 3 bases; junction bases not matched to a gene: 6. This CDR3 reads CAWSLASGVTDTQYF. For the CDR3, the DNA is TGTGCCTGGAGTTTGGCTAGCGGGGTTACAGATACGCAGTATTTT.

The chain combines TRBV19 with TRBJ1-6, with D tentatively TRBD1 (5 bases). The length of the CDR3 is 15 residues. V lost 1 base and J 7 bases, leaving 11 bases between the germline ends. The germline CDR1 and CDR2 sequences are LNHDA and SQIVND (reference sequence). In DNA, the CDR3 is TGTGCCAGTAGTATAGTTTTGGCAGGGAATTCACCCCTCCACTTT. Translated: CASSIVLAGNSPLHF.

The chain employs TRBV10-3 and TRBJ2-5; 7 bases match TRBD1. Losses at the gene ends were 6 bases for V and 2 bases for J; bases not matched to a gene: 6. The CDR3 length is 14 residues. Per germline, CDR1 ENHRY and CDR2 SYGVKD. Here the CDR3 DNA reads TGTGCCATCAGCCAGTCAGGGGGACAAGAGACCCAGTACTTC. Amino acid sequence: CAISQSGGQETQYF.

This clone was detected only once. This chain links TRBV7-9 with TRBJ1-1; D might be TRBD1 (6 bases). The germline V gene encodes CDR1 SEHNR and CDR2 FQNEAQ (reference sequence). This CDR3 is 14 amino acids long. The germline V and J ends were trimmed by 4 bases and 1 base, with 10 bases remaining between them. CDR3 protein: CASSSMTGNTEAFF. In DNA form, the CDR3 reads TGTGCCAGCAGCTCCATGACAGGGAACACTGAAGCTTTCTTT.

With respect to this clone: One end of the junction does not line up with germline, which may come from a read error. V and J are TRBV5-6 and TRBJ2-5; TRBD2 agrees at 15 bases. The CDR3 totals 17 residues. Germline CDR1 is SGHDT and CDR2 is YYEEEE. The CDR3 loop is CASSPQGLAGGQGTQYF. As DNA, the CDR3 is TGTGCCAGCAGCCCGCAGGGACTAGCGGGGGGTCAAGGGACCCAGTACTTC.

The CDR3 bases are TGTGCCAGCAGCTTGGGCCAGGGAGGAGACACCGGGGAGCTGTTTTTT. Protein product: CASSLGQGGDTGELFF. The rearrangement uses TRBV5-5 and TRBJ2-2; possibly TRBD2 for D (6 bases). Germline V gene lookup returns CDR1 SGHKS and CDR2 YYEKEE (reference sequence). The V gene lost 0 bases and the J gene lost 3 bases, with 12 bases spanning the gap. The CDR3 length is 16 residues.

V gene TRBV30 combines with J gene TRBJ1-6; D is perhaps TRBD1 (6 bases). CDR1 and CDR2 (germline): GTSNPN, SVGIG (reference sequence). The V gene lost 4 bases and the J gene lost 0 bases, with 19 bases spanning the gap. The length of the CDR3 is 18 residues. The CDR3 spells CAWTKRGQTSSYNSPLHF. CDR3 sequence (DNA): TGTGCCTGGACCAAACGAGGACAGACAAGCTCCTATAATTCACCCCTCCACTTT.

CDR3 amino acids: CASSYSIGGTEAFF. The CDR3 DNA follows: TGTGCCAGCAGTTACTCGATAGGGGGAACCGAAGCTTTCTTT. The rearrangement uses TRBV6-5 and TRBJ1-1; D possibly corresponds to TRBD1 (6 bases). V dropped 0 bases and J dropped 8 bases, with 13 bases sitting between them. The CDR3 has 14 amino acids. CDR1 MNHEY and CDR2 SVGAGI come from the germline V gene.

The J gene is TRBJ1-1, the V gene TRBV10-3; no clear D. CDR1 is ENHRY, CDR2 SYGVKD, per germline. This CDR3 is 12 amino acids long. Trimming pared 0 bases from V and 7 bases from J, leaving 6 bases between. The CDR3 is CAISESSVEAFF. CDR3 nucleotide sequence: TGTGCCATCAGTGAGTCGAGCGTTGAAGCTTTCTTT.

This clone has only one observation. This chain links TRBV19 with TRBJ2-2, with TRBD1 identical over 9 bases. Germline V gives CDR1 LNHDA, CDR2 SQIVND (reference sequence). The V segment lost 5 bases and the J segment 8 bases; nucleotides outside the gene matches: 12. The CDR3 extends over 16 amino acids. CDR3 sequence: CASSSDSDRGSGELFF. CDR3 nucleotides: TGTGCCAGTAGTTCCGACTCGGACAGGGGATCAGGGGAGCTGTTTTTT.

This clone was counted between two and nine times. The rearrangement joins TRBV19 to TRBJ1-6; D not resolved. Germline lookup yields CDR1 LNHDA and CDR2 SQIVND (reference sequence). V was trimmed by 3 bases and J by 5 bases, leaving 5 bases between them. The CDR3 is 13 amino acids. The CDR3 sequence: CASSIRDNSPLHF. CDR3 DNA: TGTGCCAGTAGTATCCGGGATAATTCACCCCTCCACTTT. The full variable domain, in which reference TRBV19 and TRBJ1-6 provide the parts outside the CDR3, is DGGITQSPKYLFRKEGQNVTLSCEQNLNHDAMYWYRQDPGQGLRLIYYSQIVNDFQKGDIAEGYSVSREKKESFPLTVTSAQKNPTAFYLCASSIRDNSPLHFGNGTRLTVT.

The chain has TRBV5-1 and TRBJ1-1; 8 bases map to TRBD1. Germline CDR1 is SGHRS and CDR2 is YFSETQ. The CDR3 contains 15 residues. V lost 4 bases, J lost 1 base, and 6 bases stayed unmatched. In DNA, the CDR3 is TGCGCCAGCAGCACAGCACAGGGGGGGAACACTGAAGCTTTCTTT. Residues: CASSTAQGGNTEAFF.

This clone has a single count. The genes are TRBV7-6 and TRBJ2-3; D is possibly TRBD2 (7 bases). The V gene lost 1 base and the J gene lost 6 bases, with 17 bases spanning the gap. The CDR3 is 16 residues long. Germline V gene data show CDR1 as SGHVS and CDR2 as FNYEAQ. DNA of the CDR3: TGTGCCAGCAGCTTAGAAATGGGGGGGCCCTGGGATACGCAGTATTTT. This codes for CASSLEMGGPWDTQYF.

The genes are TRBV5-4 and TRBJ2-5; the match to TRBD1 covers 10 bases. Germline trimming cut 3 bases from V and 4 bases from J; bases unmatched to any gene: 6. This CDR3 contains 15 residues. The germline V gene encodes CDR1 SGHNT and CDR2 YYREEE (reference sequence). The CDR3 nucleotides read TGTGCCAGCAGCTCCTACAGACAGGGGGCAGAGACCCAGTACTTC. It yields the protein CASSSYRQGAETQYF. The whole variable domain, filled in from reference TRBV5-4 and TRBJ2-5, reads ETGVTQSPTHLIKTRGQQVTLRCSSQSGHNTVSWYQQALGQGPQFIFQYYREEENGRGNFPPRFSGLQFPNYSSELNVNALELDDSALYLCASSSYRQGAETQYFGPGTRLLVL.

This clone was seen a single time. V gene TRBV7-3 combines with J gene TRBJ2-6; 7 nucleotides match TRBD1. With V trimmed by 1 base and J by 2 bases, 8 bases remained unmatched. The germline CDR1 and CDR2 sequences are SGHTA and FQGTGA. This CDR3 region has 18 residues. This CDR3 reads CASSLRGGALPGANVLTF. The CDR3 DNA reads as TGTGCCAGCAGCTTAAGAGGGGGCGCGTTGCCTGGGGCCAACGTCCTGACTTTC. Filled out from reference TRBV7-3 and TRBJ2-6, the complete variable domain reads GAGVSQTPSNKVTEKGKYVELRCDPISGHTALYWYRQSLGQGPEFLIYFQGTGAADDSGLPNDRFFAVRPEGSVSTLKIQRTERGDSAVYLCASSLRGGALPGANVLTFGAGSRLTVL.

This chain connects TRBV7-9 to TRBJ1-5; 10 nucleotides align to TRBD1. The ends lost 5 bases at V and 2 bases at J; junction bases unmatched: 9. The CDR3 runs to 17 residues. Germline-derived CDR1 and CDR2 are SEHNR and FQNEAQ (reference sequence). The DNA of the CDR3 is TGTGCCAGCAGCCGATTTTCCGGGACAGGGGGCAATCAGCCCCAGCATTTT. This sequence encodes CASSRFSGTGGNQPQHF.